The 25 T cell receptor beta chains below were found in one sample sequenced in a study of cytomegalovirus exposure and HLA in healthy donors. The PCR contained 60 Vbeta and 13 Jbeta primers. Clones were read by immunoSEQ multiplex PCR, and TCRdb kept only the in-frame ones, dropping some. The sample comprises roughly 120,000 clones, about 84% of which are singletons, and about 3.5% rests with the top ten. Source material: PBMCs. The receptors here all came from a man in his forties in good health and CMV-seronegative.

Here the CDR3 DNA reads TGTGCCAGCAGCGCGTACAGGGGCTCCACCGGGGAGCTGTTTTTT. Residues: CASSAYRGSTGELFF. The J gene is TRBJ2-2, the V gene TRBV11-3, with TRBD1 matching over 7 bases. Per the germline V gene, CDR1 is SGHNT and CDR2 is YENEEA. The junction had 7 bases not matched to a gene; V was cut back by 5 bases and J by 4 bases. This CDR3 region has 15 residues.

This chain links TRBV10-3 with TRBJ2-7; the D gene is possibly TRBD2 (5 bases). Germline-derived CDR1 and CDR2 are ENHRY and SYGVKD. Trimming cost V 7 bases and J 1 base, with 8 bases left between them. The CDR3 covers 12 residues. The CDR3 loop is CAINGLSYEQYF. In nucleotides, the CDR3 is TGTGCCATCAATGGACTTTCCTACGAGCAGTACTTC.

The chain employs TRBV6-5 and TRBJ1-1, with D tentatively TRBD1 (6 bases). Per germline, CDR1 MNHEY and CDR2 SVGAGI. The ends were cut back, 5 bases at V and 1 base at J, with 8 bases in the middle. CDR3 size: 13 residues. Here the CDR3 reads CASSRTENTEAFF. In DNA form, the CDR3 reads TGTGCCAGCAGTCGGACAGAGAACACTGAAGCTTTCTTT.

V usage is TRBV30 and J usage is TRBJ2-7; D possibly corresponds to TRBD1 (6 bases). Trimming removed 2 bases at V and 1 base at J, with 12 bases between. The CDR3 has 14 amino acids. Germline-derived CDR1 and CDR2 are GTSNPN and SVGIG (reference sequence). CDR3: CAWSRPGASYEQYF. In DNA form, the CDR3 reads TGTGCCTGGAGTAGGCCAGGGGCGTCCTACGAGCAGTACTTC.

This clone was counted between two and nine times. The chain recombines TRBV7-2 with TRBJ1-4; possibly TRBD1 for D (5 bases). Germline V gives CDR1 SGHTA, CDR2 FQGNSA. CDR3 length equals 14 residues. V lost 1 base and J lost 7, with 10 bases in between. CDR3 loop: CASSLGGGGEKLFF. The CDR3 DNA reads TGTGCCAGCAGCTTAGGGGGGGGAGGTGAAAAACTGTTTTTT.

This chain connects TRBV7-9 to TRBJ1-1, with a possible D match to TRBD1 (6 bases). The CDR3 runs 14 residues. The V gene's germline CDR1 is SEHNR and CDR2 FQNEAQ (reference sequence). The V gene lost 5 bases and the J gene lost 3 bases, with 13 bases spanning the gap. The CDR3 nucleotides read TGTGCCAGCAGCCCACAGGGTCGGTACACTGAAGCTTTCTTT. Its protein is CASSPQGRYTEAFF.

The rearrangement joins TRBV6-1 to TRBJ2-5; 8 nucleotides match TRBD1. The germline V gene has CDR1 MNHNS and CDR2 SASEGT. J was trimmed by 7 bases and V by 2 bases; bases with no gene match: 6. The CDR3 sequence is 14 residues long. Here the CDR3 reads CASSEIGTGATQYF. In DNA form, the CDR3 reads TGTGCCAGCAGTGAAATAGGGACAGGTGCGACCCAGTACTTC.

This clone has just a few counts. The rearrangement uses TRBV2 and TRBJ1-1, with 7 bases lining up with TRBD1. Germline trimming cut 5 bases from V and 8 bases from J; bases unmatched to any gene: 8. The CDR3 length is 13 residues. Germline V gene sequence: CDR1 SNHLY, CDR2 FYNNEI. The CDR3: CASSKGQDREAFF. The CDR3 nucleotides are TGTGCCAGCAGTAAAGGACAGGACCGAGAAGCTTTCTTT.

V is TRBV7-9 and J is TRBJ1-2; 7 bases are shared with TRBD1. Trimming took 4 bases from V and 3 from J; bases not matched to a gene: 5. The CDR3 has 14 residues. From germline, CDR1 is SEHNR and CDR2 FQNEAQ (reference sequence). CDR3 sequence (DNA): TGTGCCAGCAGCTCGGACAGGAAGGACTATGGCTACACCTTC. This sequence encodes CASSSDRKDYGYTF.

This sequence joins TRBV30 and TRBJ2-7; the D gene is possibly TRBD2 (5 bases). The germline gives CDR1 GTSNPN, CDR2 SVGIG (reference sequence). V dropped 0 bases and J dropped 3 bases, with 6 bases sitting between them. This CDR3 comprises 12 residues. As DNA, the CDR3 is TGTGCCTGGAGTGTCGAGGGCTACGAGCAGTACTTC. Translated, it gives CAWSVEGYEQYF.

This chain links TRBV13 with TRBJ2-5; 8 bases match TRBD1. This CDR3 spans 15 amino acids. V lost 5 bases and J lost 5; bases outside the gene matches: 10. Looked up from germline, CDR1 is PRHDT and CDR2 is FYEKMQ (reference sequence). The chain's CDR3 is CASSPPGQASETQYF. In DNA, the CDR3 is TGTGCCAGCAGCCCCCCGGGACAGGCCTCCGAGACCCAGTACTTC.

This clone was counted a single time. This CDR3 reads CASSQRQGLARAFF. The CDR3 DNA is TGCGCCAGCAGCCAGAGGCAGGGCCTCGCGCGGGCTTTCTTT. The chain employs TRBV5-1 and TRBJ1-1, with D perhaps TRBD1 (5 bases). Germline values: CDR1 SGHRS, CDR2 YFSETQ. The CDR3 sequence is 14 residues long. V lost 4 bases, J lost 11 bases, and 21 bases lay in between.

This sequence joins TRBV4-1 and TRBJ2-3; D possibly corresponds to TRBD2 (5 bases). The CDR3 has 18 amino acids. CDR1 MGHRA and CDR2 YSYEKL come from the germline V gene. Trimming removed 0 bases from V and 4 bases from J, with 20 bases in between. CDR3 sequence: CASSQDWYRVAMPDTQYF. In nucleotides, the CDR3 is TGCGCCAGCAGCCAAGATTGGTATAGGGTAGCGATGCCAGATACGCAGTATTTT.

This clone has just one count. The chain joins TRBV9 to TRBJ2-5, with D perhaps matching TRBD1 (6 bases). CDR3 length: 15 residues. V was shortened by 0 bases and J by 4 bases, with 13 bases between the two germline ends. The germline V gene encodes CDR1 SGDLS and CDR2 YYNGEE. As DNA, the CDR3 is TGTGCCAGCAGCGTAGGCAGGGGATTAGGAGAGACCCAGTACTTC. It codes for CASSVGRGLGETQYF.

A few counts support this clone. The CDR3 is CASGANSYEQYF. CDR3 sequence (DNA): TGTGCCAGCGGGGCCAACTCCTACGAGCAGTACTTC. This chain links TRBV6-6 with TRBJ2-7; TRBD1 might be the D (5 bases). The V end was cut by 8 bases, the J end by 0 bases, with 8 bases between. This CDR3 has 12 residues. Looked up from germline, CDR1 is MNHNY and CDR2 is SVGAGI (reference sequence).

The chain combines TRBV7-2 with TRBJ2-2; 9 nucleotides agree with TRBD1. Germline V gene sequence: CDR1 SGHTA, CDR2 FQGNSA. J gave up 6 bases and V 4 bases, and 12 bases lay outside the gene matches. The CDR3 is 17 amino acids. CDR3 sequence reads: CASSSHRGPDSSGELFF. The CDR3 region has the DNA TGTGCCAGCAGCTCCCACAGGGGGCCGGACTCTTCCGGGGAGCTGTTTTTT.

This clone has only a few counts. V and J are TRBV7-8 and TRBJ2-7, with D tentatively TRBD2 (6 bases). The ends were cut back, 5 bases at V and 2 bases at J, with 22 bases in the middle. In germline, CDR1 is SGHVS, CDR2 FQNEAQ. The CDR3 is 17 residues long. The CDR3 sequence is CASSELSGLRGTYEQYF. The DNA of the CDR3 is TGTGCCAGCAGCGAGCTTTCGGGCTTGCGGGGCACCTACGAGCAGTACTTC.

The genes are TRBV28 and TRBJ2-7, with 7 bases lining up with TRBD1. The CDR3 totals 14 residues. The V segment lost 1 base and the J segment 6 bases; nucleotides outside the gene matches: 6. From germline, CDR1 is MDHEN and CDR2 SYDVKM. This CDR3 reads CASSLLQGMGEQYF. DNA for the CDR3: TGTGCCAGCAGTTTATTACAGGGGATGGGCGAGCAGTACTTC.

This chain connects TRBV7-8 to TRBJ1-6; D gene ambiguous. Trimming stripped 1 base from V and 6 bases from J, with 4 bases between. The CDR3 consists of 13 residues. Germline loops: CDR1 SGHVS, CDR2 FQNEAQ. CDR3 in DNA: TGTGCCAGCAGCTTAGATCGTAATTCACCCCTCCACTTT. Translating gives CASSLDRNSPLHF.

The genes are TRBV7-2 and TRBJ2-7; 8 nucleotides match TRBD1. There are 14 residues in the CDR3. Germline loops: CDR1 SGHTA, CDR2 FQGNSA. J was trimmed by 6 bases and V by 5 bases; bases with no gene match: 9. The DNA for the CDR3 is TGTGCCAGCAGCCCCTGGACAGGGAAGGGCGAGCAGTACTTC. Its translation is CASSPWTGKGEQYF. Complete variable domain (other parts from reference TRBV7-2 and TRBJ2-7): GAGVSQSPSNKVTEKGKDVELRCDPISGHTALYWYRQSLGQGLEFLIYFQGNSAPDKSGLPSDRFSAERTGGSVSTLTIQRTQQEDSAVYLCASSPWTGKGEQYFGPGTRLTVT.

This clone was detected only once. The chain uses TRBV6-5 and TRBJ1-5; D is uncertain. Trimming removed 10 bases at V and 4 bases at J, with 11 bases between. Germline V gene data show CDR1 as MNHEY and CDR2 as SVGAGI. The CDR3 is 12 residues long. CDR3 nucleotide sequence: TGTGCCACCAGGACGGAGAATCAGCCCCAGCATTTT. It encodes CATRTENQPQHF.

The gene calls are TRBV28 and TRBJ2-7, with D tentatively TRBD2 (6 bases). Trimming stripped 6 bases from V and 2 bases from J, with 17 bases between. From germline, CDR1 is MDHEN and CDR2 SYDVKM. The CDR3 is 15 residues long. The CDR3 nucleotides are TGTGCCAGCAGCCCGTCGGCGGGGTCCCCCTACGAGCAGTACTTC. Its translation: CASSPSAGSPYEQYF.

CDR3 loop: CASSLLGSGGANEQFF. CDR3 nucleotide sequence: TGTGCCAGCAGCTTATTGGGCAGCGGGGGGGCGAATGAGCAGTTCTTC. This chain uses TRBV7-2 with TRBJ2-1; 10 bases line up with TRBD2. J was trimmed by 7 bases and V by 2 bases; bases with no gene match: 8. Germline CDR1 is SGHTA and CDR2 is FQGNSA. The CDR3 extends over 16 amino acids.

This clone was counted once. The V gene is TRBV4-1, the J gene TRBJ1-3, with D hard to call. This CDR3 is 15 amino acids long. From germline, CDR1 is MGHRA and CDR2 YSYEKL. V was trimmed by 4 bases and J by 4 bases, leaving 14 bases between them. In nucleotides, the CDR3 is TGCGCCAGCAGCCCCGGTTATCCTTCCGGAAACACCATATATTTT. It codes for CASSPGYPSGNTIYF.

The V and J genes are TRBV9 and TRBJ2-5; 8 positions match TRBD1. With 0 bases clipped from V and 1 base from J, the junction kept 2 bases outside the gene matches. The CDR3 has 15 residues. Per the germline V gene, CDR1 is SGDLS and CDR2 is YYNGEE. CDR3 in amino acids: CASSVEDRGQETQYF. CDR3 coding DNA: TGTGCCAGCAGCGTAGAAGACAGGGGCCAAGAGACCCAGTACTTC.